What follows is one TCR beta chain and its context. The antigen remains undetermined. In making TCR beta libraries, quantitative 5'-RACE with molecular barcodes was used. TCRdb re-called the 5' RACE reads with MiXCR, one entry per CDR3 protein. The table includes 150,000 to 200,000 distinct CDR3 sequences, about 16% detected once. This sample was taken from a study of CD8 T cells in ankylosing spondylitis. Notes on the study in general: Reports of some motif variants in reactive arthritis synovial fluid and blood predate this one.

The CDR3 sequence is 13 residues long. V lost 0 bases, J lost 9 bases, and 9 bases lay in between. Germline-derived CDR1 and CDR2 are SGHTA and FQGNSA. The genes are TRBV7-2 and TRBJ2-1; D is possibly TRBD2 (5 bases). The clonotype comes from a male donor with ankylosing spondylitis or in good health (not recorded which). Sample: blood, either unsorted or a sorted T cell fraction (not recorded which). The CDR3 loop is CASSLAARVEQFF. The CDR3 region has the DNA TGTGCCAGCAGCTTAGCAGCGAGGGTTGAGCAGTTCTTC.